The 32 T cell receptor beta chains below all came from one sample that was sequenced in a study of shared clonotypes between healthy human individuals. This table comes from immunoSEQ multiplex PCR, and its TCRdb copy is limited to in-frame clones, with some not included. Of fewer than 500,000 clones in the sample, 75% to 80% were seen once. The sample was PBMCs. Source of these receptors: a middle-aged woman in good health. Some clones in this sample may be carry-over from other donors' samples.

The gene calls are TRBV1 and TRBJ2-3; the DNA was not compared with TRBD2, the D call given in the table. TRBV1 is a documented pseudogene. The CDR3 totals 18 residues. The CDR3 here is CTSTPQGVAGGLSGTQYF. The CDR3, as DNA: TGCACCAGCACCCCACAAGGGGTGGCGGGAGGCCTATCTGGGACGCAGTATTTT.

The V and J genes are TRBV4-3 and TRBJ2-1, with no clear D. The germline gives CDR1 LGHNA, CDR2 YSLEER. CDR3 length equals 18 residues. V dropped 0 bases and J dropped 6 bases, with 21 bases sitting between them. The CDR3 coding sequence is TGCGCCAGCAGCCAAGATCCCCCGACGAGGCAAACCGTCAATGAGCAGTTCTTC. Its protein is CASSQDPPTRQTVNEQFF.

The chain employs TRBV7-6 and TRBJ2-1, with TRBD2 matching 8 bases. Germline CDR1 and CDR2: SGHVS and FNYEAQ. Trimming took 1 base from V and 9 from J; bases not matched to a gene: 5. The CDR3 has 14 amino acids. The CDR3 bases are TGTGCCAGCAGCTTAGGAGGACTAGCTACTGAGCAGTTCTTC. Protein sequence: CASSLGGLATEQFF.

The DNA for the CDR3 is TGTGCCAGCAGCTTAGCGGTCCCCTCCTACGAGCAGTACTTC. Amino acids: CASSLAVPSYEQYF. The chain couples TRBV7-2 to TRBJ2-7; D remains ambiguous. CDR1 is SGHTA and CDR2 is FQGNSA in the germline V gene. V was shortened by 0 bases and J by 0 bases, with 6 bases between the two germline ends. This CDR3 is 14 amino acids long. The entire variable domain, with the rest obtained from reference TRBV7-2 and TRBJ2-7, is as follows: GAGVSQSPSNKVTEKGKDVELRCDPISGHTALYWYRQSLGQGLEFLIYFQGNSAPDKSGLPSDRFSAERTGGSVSTLTIQRTQQEDSAVYLCASSLAVPSYEQYFGPGTRLTVT.

This clone was seen only once. The genes are TRBV6-1 and TRBJ1-1; tentative D call: TRBD1 (6 bases). V was pared by 5 bases and J by 0 bases, with 10 bases between. The CDR3 is 14 residues long. In germline, CDR1 is MNHNS, CDR2 SASEGT. CDR3 DNA: TGTGCCAGCAGTTGGACAGCCATGAACACTGAAGCTTTCTTT. Translated, it gives CASSWTAMNTEAFF.

The V and J genes are TRBV7-3 and TRBJ2-1; D ambiguous. This CDR3 comprises 15 residues. V was trimmed by 5 bases and J by 0 bases, leaving 11 bases between them. The germline V gene has CDR1 SGHTA and CDR2 FQGTGA. The CDR3 protein is CASSPTAPSYNEQFF. The DNA for the CDR3 is TGTGCCAGCAGCCCCACAGCGCCCTCCTACAATGAGCAGTTCTTC. The variable domain in full, completed from reference TRBV7-3 and TRBJ2-1, reads GAGVSQTPSNKVTEKGKYVELRCDPISGHTALYWYRQSLGQGPEFLIYFQGTGAADDSGLPNDRFFAVRPEGSVSTLKIQRTERGDSAVYLCASSPTAPSYNEQFFGPGTRLTVL.

For the CDR3, the DNA is TGTGCCATCAGTGGACAGGGAATCTACGAGCAGTACTTC. Encoded protein: CAISGQGIYEQYF. The V call is TRBV10-3, the J call TRBJ2-5; 7 bases line up with TRBD1. The end of the DNA is better explained by TRBJ2-7, so the J call may be wrong. This CDR3 contains 13 residues. Germline-derived CDR1 and CDR2 are ENHRY and SYGVKD.

This sequence joins TRBV6-1 and TRBJ1-5; 8 bases are a match to TRBD1. V gave up 6 bases and J gave up 0 bases; unmatched junction bases: 4. Looked up from germline, CDR1 is MNHNS and CDR2 is SASEGT. The CDR3 runs 15 residues. CDR3 protein: CASSGDRGSNQPQHF. DNA of the CDR3: TGTGCCAGCAGCGGAGACAGGGGTAGCAATCAGCCCCAGCATTTT.

This clone was detected once. The chain couples TRBV12-1 to TRBJ2-3; TRBD1, as called in the table, went unchecked against the DNA. TRBV12-1 has pseudogene status. The length of the CDR3 is 18 residues. The DNA of the CDR3 is TGTGCCAGCAGCTTTGGGGTTCGGGGACAGGGGAGGACAGATACGCAGTATTTT. Its protein is CASSFGVRGQGRTDTQYF.

This sequence joins TRBV4-1 and TRBJ1-1; D is possibly TRBD1 (5 bases). Germline CDR1 and CDR2: MGHRA and YSYEKL. The CDR3 has 16 amino acids. The ends were cut back, 1 base at V and 0 bases at J, with 12 bases in the middle. The CDR3 here is CASSQVRQSMNTEAFF. DNA for the CDR3: TGCGCCAGCAGCCAAGTAAGACAGTCGATGAACACTGAAGCTTTCTTT.

This clone was detected once. V gene TRBV10-3 combines with J gene TRBJ2-5; D is uncertain. The CDR3 has 16 amino acids. Germline CDR1 is ENHRY and CDR2 is SYGVKD. Trimming left V 0 bases short and J 0 bases short, with 11 bases between. CDR3 DNA sequence: TGTGCCATCAGTGAGTCGCTCAGTTCGTACCAAGAGACCCAGTACTTC. It translates to CAISESLSSYQETQYF.

The rearrangement joins TRBV10-3 to TRBJ1-4, with TRBD1 matching over 7 bases. J was trimmed by 3 bases and V by 6 bases; bases with no gene match: 7. Germline V lookup: CDR1 ENHRY, CDR2 SYGVKD. This CDR3 is 15 amino acids long. The CDR3 sequence: CAIRDREGANEKLFF. The CDR3 DNA reads TGTGCCATCAGAGACAGGGAAGGGGCTAATGAAAAACTGTTTTTT.

The chain uses TRBV13 and TRBJ2-7, with 10 bases lining up with TRBD2. The trim removed 6 bases at V and 3 bases at J, leaving 5 bases unmatched. In germline, CDR1 is PRHDT, CDR2 FYEKMQ (reference sequence). CDR3 length: 14 residues. CDR3 amino acids: CASSLAGDSYEQYF. DNA for the CDR3: TGTGCCAGCAGTCTAGCGGGAGATAGCTACGAGCAGTACTTC.

The V gene is TRBV13, the J gene TRBJ1-1; 8 bases agree with TRBD1. Germline lookup yields CDR1 PRHDT and CDR2 FYEKMQ (reference sequence). The CDR3 has 16 amino acids. The V segment lost 5 bases and the J segment 8 bases; nucleotides outside the gene matches: 16. CDR3 nucleotide sequence: TGTGCCAGCAGCCCCCTGGCAGGGGGCCCCAGGATCGAAGCTTTCTTT. The encoded protein is CASSPLAGGPRIEAFF.

This clone came up once. Other nucleotide sequences from this sample produce the same CDR3. The CDR3 DNA reads TGCAGTGCTAGGGGGGGAGAGACCCAGTACTTC. Encoded protein: CSARGGETQYF. The V and J genes are TRBV20-1 and TRBJ2-5; possible D gene TRBD2, 6 bases. Germline V gene lookup returns CDR1 DFQATT and CDR2 SNEGSKA (reference sequence). Between the trimmed V and J ends, which lost 3 bases and 4 bases, there was a span of 6 bases. This CDR3 contains 11 residues.

V is TRBV19 and J is TRBJ1-1; D is perhaps TRBD1 (5 bases). Deletions cut 3 bases from V and 6 bases from J, with 14 bases between. From germline, CDR1 is LNHDA and CDR2 SQIVND (reference sequence). The CDR3 extends over 14 amino acids. The CDR3 DNA reads TGTGCCAGTAGTATCCGAGCGGGGGACGCTGAAGCTTTCTTT. This codes for CASSIRAGDAEAFF.

The chain is built from TRBV7-2 and TRBJ2-3; the D gene is possibly TRBD2 (5 bases). The V end lost 2 bases, the J end lost 0 bases, and 9 bases lay between the germline ends. The CDR3 length is 15 residues. CDR1 is SGHTA and CDR2 is FQGNSA in the germline V gene. The chain's CDR3 is CASSLWSGSTDTQYF. The DNA of the CDR3 is TGTGCCAGCAGCTTATGGAGCGGAAGCACAGATACGCAGTATTTT.

The DNA for the CDR3 is TGTGCCAGCAGTTCCCAGTCCCGGGTTGGATACGAGCAGTACTTC. Translation: CASSSQSRVGYEQYF. The chain combines TRBV28 with TRBJ2-7; D gene ambiguous. Germline V CDR1 and CDR2: MDHEN, SYDVKM. V shed 4 bases and J shed 4 bases, with 17 bases lying between them. The CDR3 contains 15 residues.

V and J are TRBV5-1 and TRBJ2-2; TRBD2 matches 7 bases. The CDR3 totals 16 residues. V lost 0 bases and J lost 0; bases outside the gene matches: 2. Germline CDR1 reads SGHRS; CDR2 reads YFSETQ. The CDR3 protein is CASSLVLAANTGELFF. CDR3 DNA: TGCGCCAGCAGCTTGGTCCTAGCGGCGAACACCGGGGAGCTGTTTTTT.

The chain has TRBV19 and TRBJ2-7; 8 bases match TRBD1. CDR3 length equals 14 residues. Germline CDR1 reads LNHDA; CDR2 reads SQIVND (reference sequence). V gave up 5 bases and J gave up 3 bases; unmatched junction bases: 6. CDR3 protein: CASSSGQGGYEQYF. The CDR3 coding sequence is TGTGCCAGTAGTTCCGGACAGGGAGGCTACGAGCAGTACTTC.

This clone was counted only a few times. This chain's CDR3 is CASSLASGTPGYTF. The CDR3 nucleotides are TGTGCCAGCAGCTTAGCGTCGGGGACACCTGGCTACACCTTC. The genes are TRBV7-2 and TRBJ1-2, with D maybe TRBD1 (6 bases). The V and J ends lost 0 bases and 7 bases respectively, with 12 bases between them. The CDR3 has 14 amino acids. Germline CDR1 reads SGHTA; CDR2 reads FQGNSA.

V gene TRBV10-3 combines with J gene TRBJ2-7; D may be TRBD2 (5 bases). V dropped 8 bases and J dropped 1 base, with 15 bases sitting between them. Germline-derived CDR1 and CDR2 are ENHRY and SYGVKD. The CDR3 consists of 14 residues. CDR3 sequence (DNA): TGTGCCATCTCGAGCCCGGGAAAATCCTACGAGCAGTACTTC. Protein product: CAISSPGKSYEQYF.

The CDR3 region has the DNA TGTGCCAGCCAGGGGCTTAGCGGGAGCCCGGGGGGCGAGCAGTACTTC. Amino acid sequence: CASQGLSGSPGGEQYF. V gene TRBV7-9 combines with J gene TRBJ2-7; 9 positions match TRBD2. Looked up from germline, CDR1 is SEHNR and CDR2 is FQNEAQ (reference sequence). This CDR3 has 16 amino acids. With 8 bases clipped from V and 6 bases from J, the junction kept 17 bases outside the gene matches.

The rearrangement links TRBV7-8 to TRBJ1-5; maybe TRBD1 (5 bases). The CDR3 spans 14 residues. V was cut by 1 base and J by 7 bases, with 11 bases left in between. Germline V gene data show CDR1 as SGHVS and CDR2 as FQNEAQ. CDR3 nucleotide sequence: TGTGCCAGCAGCTTAGACTGGGGCGGGCAGCCCCAGCATTTT. Translation gives CASSLDWGGQPQHF.

The chain employs TRBV28 and TRBJ2-1, with D unclear. V was pared by 4 bases and J by 8 bases, with 15 bases between. The CDR3 extends over 14 amino acids. From germline, CDR1 is MDHEN and CDR2 SYDVKM. CDR3 coding DNA: TGTGCCAGCAGTTCCACCGCCCCCAGGTATGAGCAGTTCTTC. As protein: CASSSTAPRYEQFF. The variable domain in full, completed from reference TRBV28 and TRBJ2-1, reads DVKVTQSSRYLVKRTGEKVFLECVQDMDHENMFWYRQDPGLGLRLIYFSYDVKMKEKGDIPEGYSVSREKKERFSLILESASTNQTSMYLCASSSTAPRYEQFFGPGTRLTVL.

The chain employs TRBV5-4 and TRBJ1-4; TRBD1 matches 9 bases. The CDR3 is made up of 13 amino acids. Trimming cost V 4 bases and J 6 bases; bases outside gene matches: 1. Germline-derived CDR1 and CDR2 are SGHNT and YYREEE (reference sequence). CDR3 DNA sequence: TGTGCCAGCAGCCGGGACAGGGATGAAAAACTGTTTTTT. Protein: CASSRDRDEKLFF.

The chain couples TRBV11-3 to TRBJ2-7, with 7 bases matching TRBD2. Germline lookup yields CDR1 SGHNT and CDR2 YENEEA. V lost 1 base and J lost 6; bases outside the gene matches: 9. The CDR3 runs to 15 residues. The CDR3 DNA reads TGTGCCAGCAGCTTAGGCGGGGGATCGTTCGGCGAGCAGTACTTC. Its translation is CASSLGGGSFGEQYF.

The chain links TRBV28 to TRBJ1-4, with D unresolved. The CDR3 has 14 residues. With 3 bases removed from V and 4 bases from J, the gap between germline ends came to 9 bases. CDR1 and CDR2 from the germline V gene are MDHEN and SYDVKM. This CDR3 is CASSLRVLNEKLFF. CDR3 sequence (DNA): TGTGCCAGCAGTTTGCGGGTCCTTAATGAAAAACTGTTTTTT.

The chain combines TRBV6-1 with TRBJ1-1; 7 bases line up with TRBD1. V gave up 8 bases and J gave up 0 bases; unmatched junction bases: 3. Germline V gene lookup returns CDR1 MNHNS and CDR2 SASEGT. The CDR3 length is 13 residues. The DNA of the CDR3 is TGTGCCAGCGACGGACAGGTGAACACTGAAGCTTTCTTT. It yields the protein CASDGQVNTEAFF.

The chain couples TRBV7-3 to TRBJ2-3, with D perhaps matching TRBD2 (6 bases). The V gene lost 1 base and the J gene lost 1 base, with 15 bases spanning the gap. This CDR3 spans 17 amino acids. The germline CDR1 and CDR2 sequences are SGHTA and FQGTGA. The CDR3 nucleotides read TGTGCCAGCAGCTTAAAGGGGCGGGATACCGGCACAGATACGCAGTATTTT. This translates into CASSLKGRDTGTDTQYF.

The J gene is TRBJ1-4, the V gene TRBV7-9, with 9 bases aligning to TRBD1. The CDR3 runs to 15 residues. The V and J ends lost 4 bases and 7 bases, in that order; junction bases with no gene match: 7. CDR1 SEHNR and CDR2 FQNEAQ come from the germline V gene (reference sequence). The CDR3, as DNA: TGTGCCAGCAGCTCCGGACAGGGGAGGAGTGAAAAACTGTTTTTT. Translated: CASSSGQGRSEKLFF. The full variable domain, in which reference TRBV7-9 and TRBJ1-4 provide the parts outside the CDR3, is DTGVSQNPRHKITKRGQNVTFRCDPISEHNRLYWYRQTLGQGPEFLTYFQNEAQLEKSRLLSDRFSAERPKGSFSTLEIQRTEQGDSAMYLCASSSGQGRSEKLFFGSGTQLSVL.

This clone appeared a single time. This chain joins TRBV7-2 and TRBJ2-1, with D possibly being TRBD1 (6 bases). The CDR3 extends over 13 amino acids. Germline values: CDR1 SGHTA, CDR2 FQGNSA. V lost 5 bases and J 4 bases, leaving 9 bases between the germline ends. The CDR3 loop reads CASSPGQYNEQFF. For the CDR3, the DNA is TGTGCCAGCAGCCCTGGACAGTACAATGAGCAGTTCTTC.